This record concerns one T cell receptor beta chain sequence. The antigen is unknown. Clones were read by immunoSEQ multiplex PCR, and TCRdb kept only the in-frame ones, dropping some. The sample includes about 320,000 clones, 80% to 90% seen only once; the top ten take around 15%. These data are taken from a study of shared clonotypes between healthy human individuals. Study observations and caveats: Exclusively blood specimens were collected; tissue repertoires likely differ. Limitation of the genetic and exposure-history diversity represented came from the few donors.

Germline V gives CDR1 MNHEY, CDR2 SVGAGI. The ends were cut back, 2 bases at V and 5 bases at J, with 10 bases in the middle. This CDR3 has 13 amino acids. Donors were healthy HIV-negative adults without recently reported acute infections or vaccinations. The chain couples TRBV6-5 to TRBJ2-7, with D maybe TRBD1 (6 bases). The clonotype was recovered from a man aged 18 to 30 in good health. Sequenced material: memory CD8+ T cells sorted from blood. Indicated subset: CD45RO+ cells pooled with CCR7-negative TemRA cells. The CDR3 protein is CASSYTGWNEQYF. The CDR3 nucleotides are TGTGCCAGCAGTTACACAGGGTGGAACGAGCAGTACTTC.